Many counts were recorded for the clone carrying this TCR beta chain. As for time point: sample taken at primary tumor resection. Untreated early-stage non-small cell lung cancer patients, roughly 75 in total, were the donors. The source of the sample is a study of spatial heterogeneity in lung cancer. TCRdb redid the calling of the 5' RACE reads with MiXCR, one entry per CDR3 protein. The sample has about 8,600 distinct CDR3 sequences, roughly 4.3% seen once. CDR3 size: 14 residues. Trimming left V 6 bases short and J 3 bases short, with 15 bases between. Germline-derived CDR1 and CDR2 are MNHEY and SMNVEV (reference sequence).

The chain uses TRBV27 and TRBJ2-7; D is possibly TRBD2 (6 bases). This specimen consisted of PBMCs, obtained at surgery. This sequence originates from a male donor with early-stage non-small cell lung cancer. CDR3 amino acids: CASSANGGVYEQYF. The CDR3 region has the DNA TGTGCCAGCAGCGCGAACGGGGGAGTCTACGAGCAGTACTTC.